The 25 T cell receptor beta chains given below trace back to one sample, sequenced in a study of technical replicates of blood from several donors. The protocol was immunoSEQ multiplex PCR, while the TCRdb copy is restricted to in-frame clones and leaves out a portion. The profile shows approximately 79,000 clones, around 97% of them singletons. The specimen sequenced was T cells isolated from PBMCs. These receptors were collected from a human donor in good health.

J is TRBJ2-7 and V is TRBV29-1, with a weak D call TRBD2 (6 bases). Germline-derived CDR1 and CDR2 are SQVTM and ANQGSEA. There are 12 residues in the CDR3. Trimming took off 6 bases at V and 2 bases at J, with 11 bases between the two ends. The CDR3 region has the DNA TGCAGCGTACCAACTAGCCCCTACGAGCAGTACTTC. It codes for CSVPTSPYEQYF.

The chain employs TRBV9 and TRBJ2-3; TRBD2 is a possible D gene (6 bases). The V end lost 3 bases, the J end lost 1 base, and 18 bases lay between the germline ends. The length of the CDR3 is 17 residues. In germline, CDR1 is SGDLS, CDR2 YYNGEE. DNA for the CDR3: TGTGCCAGCAGCGCGCTAGGGAGTAGCGGCGGCACAGATACGCAGTATTTT. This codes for CASSALGSSGGTDTQYF.

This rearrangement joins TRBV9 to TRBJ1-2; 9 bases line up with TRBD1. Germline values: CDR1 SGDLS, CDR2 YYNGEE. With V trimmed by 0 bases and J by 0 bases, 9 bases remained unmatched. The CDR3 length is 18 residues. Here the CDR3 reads CASSVAAGTGTTNYGYTF. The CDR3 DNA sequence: TGTGCCAGCAGCGTAGCGGCCGGGACAGGGACCACTAACTATGGCTACACCTTC.

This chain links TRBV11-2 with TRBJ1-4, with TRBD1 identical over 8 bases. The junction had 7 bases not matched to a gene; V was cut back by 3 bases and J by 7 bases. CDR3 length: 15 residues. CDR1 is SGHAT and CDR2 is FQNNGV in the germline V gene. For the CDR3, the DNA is TGTGCCAGCAGCTTCGGCAGGGGGCAGAGTGAAAAACTGTTTTTT. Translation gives CASSFGRGQSEKLFF.

CDR3 DNA sequence: TGTGCCAGCAGACAAACAGGGAACACCGGGGAGCTGTTTTTT. Translated: CASRQTGNTGELFF. The chain joins TRBV7-9 to TRBJ2-2; D possibly corresponds to TRBD1 (5 bases). The CDR3 consists of 14 residues. In germline, CDR1 is SEHNR, CDR2 FQNEAQ (reference sequence). The ends were cut back, 6 bases at V and 1 base at J, with 9 bases in the middle.

The DNA of the CDR3 is TGTGCCAGCAGCGTAGAGCAAAGTCGCGGCTACACCTTC. Its protein is CASSVEQSRGYTF. J is TRBJ1-2 and V is TRBV9; D not resolved. Germline V gene lookup returns CDR1 SGDLS and CDR2 YYNGEE. The CDR3 length is 13 residues. The V and J ends lost 0 bases and 8 bases respectively, with 11 bases between them.

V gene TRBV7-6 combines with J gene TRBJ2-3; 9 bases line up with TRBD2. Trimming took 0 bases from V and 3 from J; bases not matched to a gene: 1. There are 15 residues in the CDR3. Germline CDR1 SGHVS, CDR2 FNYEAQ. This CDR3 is CASSLASGGTDTQYF. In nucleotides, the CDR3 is TGTGCCAGCAGCTTAGCTAGCGGGGGTACAGATACGCAGTATTTT.

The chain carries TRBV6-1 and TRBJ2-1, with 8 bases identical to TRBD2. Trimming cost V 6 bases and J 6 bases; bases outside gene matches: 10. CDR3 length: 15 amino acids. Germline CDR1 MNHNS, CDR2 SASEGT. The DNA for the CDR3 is TGTGCCAGCAGGACTAAGTGGACTAGCCCCAATGAGCAGTTCTTC. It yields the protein CASRTKWTSPNEQFF.

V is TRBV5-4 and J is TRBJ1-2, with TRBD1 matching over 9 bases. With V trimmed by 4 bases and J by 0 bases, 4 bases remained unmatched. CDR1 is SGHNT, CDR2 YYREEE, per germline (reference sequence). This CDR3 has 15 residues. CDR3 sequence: CASSNRDRANYGYTF. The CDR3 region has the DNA TGTGCCAGCAGCAACCGGGACAGGGCTAACTATGGCTACACCTTC.

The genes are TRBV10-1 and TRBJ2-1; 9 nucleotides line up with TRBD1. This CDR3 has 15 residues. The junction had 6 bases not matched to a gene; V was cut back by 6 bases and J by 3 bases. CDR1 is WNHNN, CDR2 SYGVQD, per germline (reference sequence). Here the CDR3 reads CASRSDRGGYNEQFF. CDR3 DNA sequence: TGCGCCAGCAGGTCGGACAGGGGCGGCTACAATGAGCAGTTCTTC.

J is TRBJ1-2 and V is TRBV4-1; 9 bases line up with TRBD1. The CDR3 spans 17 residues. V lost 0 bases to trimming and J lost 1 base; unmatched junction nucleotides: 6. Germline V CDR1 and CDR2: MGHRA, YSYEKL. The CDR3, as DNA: TGCGCCAGCAGCCAAGATCAAACAGGGGGCCTTAACTATGGCTACACCTTC. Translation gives CASSQDQTGGLNYGYTF.

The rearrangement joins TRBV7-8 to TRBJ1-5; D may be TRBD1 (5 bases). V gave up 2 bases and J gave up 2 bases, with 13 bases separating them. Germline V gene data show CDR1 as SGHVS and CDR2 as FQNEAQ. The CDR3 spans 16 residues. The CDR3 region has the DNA TGTGCCAGCAGCTTACCCCCAGGGTCGGGCAATCAGCCCCAGCATTTT. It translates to CASSLPPGSGNQPQHF.

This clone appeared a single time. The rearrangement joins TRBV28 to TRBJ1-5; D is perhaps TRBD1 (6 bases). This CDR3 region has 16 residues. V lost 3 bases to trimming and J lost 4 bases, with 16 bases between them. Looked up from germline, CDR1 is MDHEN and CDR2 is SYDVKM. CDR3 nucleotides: TGTGCCAGCAGTTTGGACAGCTATTCGGGAAATCAGCCCCAGCATTTT. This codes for CASSLDSYSGNQPQHF.

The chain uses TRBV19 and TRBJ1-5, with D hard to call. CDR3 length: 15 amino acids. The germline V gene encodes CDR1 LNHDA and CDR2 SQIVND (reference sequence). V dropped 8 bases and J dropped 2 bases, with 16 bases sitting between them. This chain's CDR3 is CASDNGASRNQPQHF. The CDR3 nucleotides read TGTGCCAGTGATAACGGTGCGAGTCGCAATCAGCCCCAGCATTTT.

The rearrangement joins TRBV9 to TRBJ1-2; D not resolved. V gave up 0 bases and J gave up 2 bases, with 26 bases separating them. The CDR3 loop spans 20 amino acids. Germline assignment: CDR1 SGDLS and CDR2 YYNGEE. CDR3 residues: CASSVADGSVSRILNYGYTF. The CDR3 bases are TGTGCCAGCAGCGTAGCGGATGGATCCGTATCGAGAATACTAAACTATGGCTACACCTTC.

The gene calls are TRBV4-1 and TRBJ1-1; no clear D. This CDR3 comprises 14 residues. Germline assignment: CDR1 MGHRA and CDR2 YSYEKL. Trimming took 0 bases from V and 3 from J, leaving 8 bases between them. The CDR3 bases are TGCGCCAGCAGCCAAGAGGGCCGATACACTGAAGCTTTCTTT. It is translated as CASSQEGRYTEAFF.

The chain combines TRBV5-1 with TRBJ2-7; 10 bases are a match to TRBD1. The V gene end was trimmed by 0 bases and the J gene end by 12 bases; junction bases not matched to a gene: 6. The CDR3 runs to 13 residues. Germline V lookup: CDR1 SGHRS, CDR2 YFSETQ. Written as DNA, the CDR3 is TGCGCCAGCAGCTTGGCCGAGGGACAGGGGTCGTACTTC. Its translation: CASSLAEGQGSYF.

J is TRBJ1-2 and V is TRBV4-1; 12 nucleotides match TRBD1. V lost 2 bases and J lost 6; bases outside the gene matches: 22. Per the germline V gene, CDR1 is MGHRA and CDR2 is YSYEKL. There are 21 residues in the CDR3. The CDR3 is CASSQWIREIRDRGRVDGYTF. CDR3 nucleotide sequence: TGCGCCAGCAGCCAATGGATTCGAGAGATCCGGGACAGGGGGCGCGTAGATGGCTACACCTTC.

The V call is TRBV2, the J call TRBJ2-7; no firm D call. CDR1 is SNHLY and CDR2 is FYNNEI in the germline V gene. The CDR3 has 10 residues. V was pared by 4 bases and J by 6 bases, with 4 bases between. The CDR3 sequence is CASSAREQYF. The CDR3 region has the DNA TGTGCCAGCAGTGCGCGCGAGCAGTACTTC. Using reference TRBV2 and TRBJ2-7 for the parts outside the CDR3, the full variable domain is EPEVTQTPSHQVTQMGQEVILRCVPISNHLYFYWYRQILGQKVEFLVSFYNNEISEKSEIFDDQFSVERPDGSNFTLKIRSTKLEDSAMYFCASSAREQYFGPGTRLTVT.

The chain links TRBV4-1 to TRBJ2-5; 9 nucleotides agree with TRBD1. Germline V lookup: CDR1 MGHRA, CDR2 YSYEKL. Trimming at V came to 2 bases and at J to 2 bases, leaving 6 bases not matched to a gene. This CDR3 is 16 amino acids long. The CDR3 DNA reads TGCGCCAGCAGCCAAATAGGACAGGGGAGTCAAGAGACCCAGTACTTC. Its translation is CASSQIGQGSQETQYF.

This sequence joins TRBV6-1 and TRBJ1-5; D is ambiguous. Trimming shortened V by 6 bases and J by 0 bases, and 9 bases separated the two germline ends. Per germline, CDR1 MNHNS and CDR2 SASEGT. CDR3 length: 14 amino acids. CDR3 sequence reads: CASRLSVSNQPQHF. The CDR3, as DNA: TGTGCCAGCAGACTTTCTGTTAGCAATCAGCCCCAGCATTTT.

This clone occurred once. In DNA, the CDR3 is TGTGCCTGGAGTGTACAGGGGATTGGCTACACCTTC. Translation gives CAWSVQGIGYTF. The chain links TRBV30 to TRBJ1-2; 7 positions agree with TRBD1. CDR1 GTSNPN and CDR2 SVGIG come from the germline V gene (reference sequence). The CDR3 runs to 12 residues. V lost 0 bases and J lost 7; bases outside the gene matches: 2.

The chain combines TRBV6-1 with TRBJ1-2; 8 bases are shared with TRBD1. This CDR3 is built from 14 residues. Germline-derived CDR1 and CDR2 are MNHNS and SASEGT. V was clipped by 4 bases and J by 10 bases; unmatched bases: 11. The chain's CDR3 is CASSVTGESVIYTF. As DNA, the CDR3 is TGTGCCAGCAGTGTGACAGGGGAAAGTGTAATCTACACCTTC.

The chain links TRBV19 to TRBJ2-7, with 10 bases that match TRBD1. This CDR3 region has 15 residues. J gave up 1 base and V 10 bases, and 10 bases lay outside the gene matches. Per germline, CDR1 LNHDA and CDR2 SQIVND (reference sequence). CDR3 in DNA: TGTGCCACTACCCGGGACAGGGGTGGTTCCTACGAGCAGTACTTC. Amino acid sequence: CATTRDRGGSYEQYF.

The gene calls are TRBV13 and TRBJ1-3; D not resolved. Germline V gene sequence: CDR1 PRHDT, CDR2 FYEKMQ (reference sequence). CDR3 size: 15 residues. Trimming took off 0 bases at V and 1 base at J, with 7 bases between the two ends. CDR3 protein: CASSLGRTSGNTIYF. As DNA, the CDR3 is TGTGCCAGCAGCTTAGGGAGGACTTCTGGAAACACCATATATTTT. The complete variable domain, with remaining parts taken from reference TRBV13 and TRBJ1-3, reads AAGVIQSPRHLIKEKRETATLKCYPIPRHDTVYWYQQGPGQDPQFLISFYEKMQSDKGSIPDRFSAQQFSDYHSELNMSSLELGDSALYFCASSLGRTSGNTIYFGEGSWLTVV.